This T cell receptor beta chain was captured by sequencing in a study of cytomegalovirus exposure and HLA in healthy donors. The V segment lost 6 bases and the J segment 0 bases; nucleotides outside the gene matches: 5. Germline V lookup: CDR1 SGHTA, CDR2 FQGNSA. This CDR3 is built from 15 residues. The PCR was carried out with 60 Vbeta primers and 13 Jbeta primers. Produced via immunoSEQ multiplex PCR; TCRdb's table is partial and in-frame only. The sample shows 150,000 to 200,000 clones, 73% of them seen only once. Input material: PBMCs. The chain joins TRBV7-2 to TRBJ1-3; 7 bases fit TRBD1. This clonotype was sampled from a woman aged 18-29 years in good health and CMV-seropositive. The CDR3 loop is CASRLDRTSGNTIYF. The CDR3 coding sequence is TGTGCCAGCAGATTGGACAGGACCTCTGGAAACACCATATATTTT.